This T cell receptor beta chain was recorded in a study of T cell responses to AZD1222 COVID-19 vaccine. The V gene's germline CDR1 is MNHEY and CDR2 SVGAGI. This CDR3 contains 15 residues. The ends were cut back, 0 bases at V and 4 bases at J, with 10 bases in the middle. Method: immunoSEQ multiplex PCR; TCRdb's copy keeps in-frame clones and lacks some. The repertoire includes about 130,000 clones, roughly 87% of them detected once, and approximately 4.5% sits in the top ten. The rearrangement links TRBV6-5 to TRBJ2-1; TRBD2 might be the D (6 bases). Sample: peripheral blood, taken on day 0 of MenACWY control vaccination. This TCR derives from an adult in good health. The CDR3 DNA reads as TGTGCCAGCAGTTACTCTGGGGAGGCGTACAATGAGCAGTTCTTC. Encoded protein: CASSYSGEAYNEQFF.